What follows are 5 T cell receptor beta chains derived from one specimen sequenced in a study of T cell changes during pregnancy in multiple sclerosis. Method: immunoSEQ multiplex PCR; TCRdb's copy keeps in-frame clones and lacks some. Here the sample spans roughly 100,000 clones, 92% being singletons. The sample consisted of peripheral blood, taken after pregnancy. The origin of the receptors is a female donor with multiple sclerosis, enrolled in a pregnancy study.

The chain links TRBV5-5 to TRBJ1-4; TRBD1 agrees at 7 bases. V dropped 0 bases and J dropped 8; count of bases not matched to a gene: 7. Germline V gene data show CDR1 as SGHKS and CDR2 as YYEKEE (reference sequence). The CDR3 contains 15 residues. The CDR3 reads CASSLGQGPREKLFF. CDR3 bases: TGTGCCAGCAGCTTGGGACAGGGTCCACGGGAAAAACTGTTTTTT.

This clone was picked up one time. V is TRBV7-3 and J is TRBJ2-5; possibly TRBD2 for D (6 bases). Looked up from germline, CDR1 is SGHTA and CDR2 is FQGTGA. V shed 0 bases and J shed 5 bases, with 16 bases lying between them. The CDR3 has 16 amino acids. CDR3 sequence: CASSLTPGLLGETQYF. In DNA form, the CDR3 reads TGTGCCAGCAGCTTAACTCCGGGACTCCTGGGGGAGACCCAGTACTTC.

This chain uses TRBV27 with TRBJ1-2; 9 bases line up with TRBD1. Germline CDR1 is MNHEY and CDR2 is SMNVEV (reference sequence). CDR3 length equals 16 residues. V was pared by 5 bases and J by 0 bases, with 7 bases of the junction left unmatched. The CDR3 here is CASSIGQGRTNYGYTF. Here the CDR3 DNA reads TGTGCCAGCAGTATAGGACAGGGGCGGACTAACTATGGCTACACCTTC.

The V gene is TRBV5-1, the J gene TRBJ2-2; possibly TRBD1 for D (6 bases). The germline V gene encodes CDR1 SGHRS and CDR2 YFSETQ. Trimming removed 4 bases from V and 5 bases from J, with 9 bases in between. The CDR3 covers 13 residues. The CDR3 loop is CASSAQGTGELFF. CDR3 DNA: TGCGCCAGCAGCGCACAGGGAACCGGGGAGCTGTTTTTT.

The V gene is TRBV5-8, the J gene TRBJ2-4; D remains unclear. Per germline, CDR1 SGHTS and CDR2 YDEGEE. The CDR3 is 13 amino acids. Trimming took off 4 bases at V and 6 bases at J, with 11 bases between the two ends. The CDR3 DNA is TGTGCCAGCAGCCCCGTCGCCGGAAACATTCAGTACTTC. It yields the protein CASSPVAGNIQYF.